Below are 4 T cell receptor beta chains sequenced from a single sample in a study of spatial heterogeneity in lung cancer. These receptors have no identified antigens. TCRdb ran MiXCR on the 5' RACE reads and lists one entry per CDR3 protein. The sample comprises over 5,000 distinct CDR3 sequences, roughly 15% of which are singletons, and under 13% rests with the top ten. Time point: sample taken at primary tumor resection. Broader study findings: The number of expanded tumor alpha and beta chains correlated with mutation number.

Specimen: lung tumor tissue, collected at surgery. Every receptor here comes from a male donor with early-stage non-small cell lung cancer.

The chain couples TRBV20-1 to TRBJ2-7; D is undetermined. Per germline, CDR1 DFQATT and CDR2 SNEGSKA (reference sequence). This CDR3 region has 11 residues. V lost 1 base and J 0 bases, leaving 1 base between the germline ends. CDR3 bases: TGCAGTGCTAGAGCCTCCTACGAGCAGTACTTC. This codes for CSARASYEQYF.

This clonotype was found a few times. The rearrangement links TRBV6-5 to TRBJ1-1; the match to TRBD1 covers 7 bases. This CDR3 contains 12 residues. Per the germline V gene, CDR1 is MNHEY and CDR2 is SVGAGI. With V trimmed by 6 bases and J by 8 bases, 6 bases remained unmatched. Here the CDR3 reads CASRRQGREAFF. The DNA for the CDR3 is TGTGCCAGCAGACGACAGGGTCGAGAAGCTTTCTTT.

Sample share makes this clonotype medium-sized. The CDR3 region is CASSFGGTDTQYF. The CDR3 region has the DNA TGTGCCAGCAGTTTTGGCGGTACAGATACGCAGTATTTT. The chain carries TRBV28 and TRBJ2-3; no clear D gene. The length of the CDR3 is 13 residues. From germline, CDR1 is MDHEN and CDR2 SYDVKM. Trimming pared 3 bases from V and 3 bases from J, leaving 7 bases between.

This clonotype was seen a few times. The rearrangement uses TRBV20-1 and TRBJ2-7; D possibly uses TRBD1 or TRBD2 (5 bases each). The CDR3 is 12 amino acids. Trimming removed 3 bases from V and 5 bases from J, with 11 bases in between. The germline V gene encodes CDR1 DFQATT and CDR2 SNEGSKA (reference sequence). CDR3 in amino acids: CSASGTSDEQYF. CDR3 sequence (DNA): TGCAGTGCTAGCGGGACCAGCGACGAGCAGTACTTC.